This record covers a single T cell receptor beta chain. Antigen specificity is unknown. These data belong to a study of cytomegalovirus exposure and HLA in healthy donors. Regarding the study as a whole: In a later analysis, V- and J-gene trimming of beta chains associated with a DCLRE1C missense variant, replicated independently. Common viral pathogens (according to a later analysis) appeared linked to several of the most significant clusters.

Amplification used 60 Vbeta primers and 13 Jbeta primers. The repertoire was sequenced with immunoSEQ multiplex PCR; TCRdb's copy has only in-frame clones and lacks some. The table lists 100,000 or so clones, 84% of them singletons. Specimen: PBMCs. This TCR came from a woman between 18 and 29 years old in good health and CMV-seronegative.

CDR3 nucleotides: TGTGCCAGCAGTGATATCGGCAGGTTTTTTACCTACGAGCAGTACTTC. Translated: CASSDIGRFFTYEQYF. The V call is TRBV6-1, the J call TRBJ2-7, with D unclear. The germline V gene has CDR1 MNHNS and CDR2 SASEGT. The CDR3 sequence is 16 residues long. V lost 3 bases and J lost 2, with 17 bases in between.